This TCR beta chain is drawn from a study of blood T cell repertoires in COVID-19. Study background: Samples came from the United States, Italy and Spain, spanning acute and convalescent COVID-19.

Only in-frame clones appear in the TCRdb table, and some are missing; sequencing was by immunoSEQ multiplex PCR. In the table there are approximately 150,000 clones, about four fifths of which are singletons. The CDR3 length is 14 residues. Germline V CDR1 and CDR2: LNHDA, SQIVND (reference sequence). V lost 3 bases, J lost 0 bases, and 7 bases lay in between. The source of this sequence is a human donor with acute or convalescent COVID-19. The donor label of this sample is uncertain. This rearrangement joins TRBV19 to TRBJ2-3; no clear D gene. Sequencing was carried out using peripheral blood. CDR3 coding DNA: TGTGCCAGTAGTATCTATACTAGCACAGATACGCAGTATTTT. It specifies CASSIYTSTDTQYF.